Listed here is a single T cell receptor beta chain. The antigen is unknown. This record comes from a study of CD4+ T cells in melanoma. The study, taken as a whole, reports: A reported correlation linked neoantigen-specific CD4+ T cells to CD8+, macrophage and B cell function.

Libraries were prepared by immunoSEQ multiplex PCR; TCRdb keeps only in-frame clonotypes and omits some of them. The repertoire holds about 140,000 clones, with about nine tenths as singletons. The length of the CDR3 is 13 residues. V shed 0 bases and J shed 8 bases, with 11 bases lying between them. Per the germline V gene, CDR1 is MGHRA and CDR2 is YSYEKL. This receptor was obtained from a human donor with melanoma. The rearrangement joins TRBV4-1 to TRBJ2-7; D not resolved. The CDR3 region has the DNA TGCGCCAGCAGCCAAGATGAGAGGAGAAAGCAGTACTTC. Translated, it gives CASSQDERRKQYF.